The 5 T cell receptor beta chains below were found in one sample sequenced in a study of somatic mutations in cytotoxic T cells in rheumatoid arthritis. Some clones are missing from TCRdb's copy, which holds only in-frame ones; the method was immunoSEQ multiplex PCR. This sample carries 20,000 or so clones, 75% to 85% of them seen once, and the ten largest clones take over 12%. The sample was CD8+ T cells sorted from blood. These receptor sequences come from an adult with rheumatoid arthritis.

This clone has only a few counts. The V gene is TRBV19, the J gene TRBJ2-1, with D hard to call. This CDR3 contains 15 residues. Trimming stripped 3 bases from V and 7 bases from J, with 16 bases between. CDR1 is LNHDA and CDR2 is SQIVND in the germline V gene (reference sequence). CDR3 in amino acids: CASSMDVRSNNEQFF. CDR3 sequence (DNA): TGTGCCAGTAGTATGGACGTCCGGAGTAATAATGAGCAGTTCTTC.

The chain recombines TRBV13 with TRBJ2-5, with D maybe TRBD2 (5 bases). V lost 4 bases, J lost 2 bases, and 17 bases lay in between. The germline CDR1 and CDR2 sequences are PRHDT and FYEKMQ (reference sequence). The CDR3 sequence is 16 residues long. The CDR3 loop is CASSSSDRRLQETQYF. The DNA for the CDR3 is TGTGCCAGCAGCTCTTCCGACCGGAGGCTTCAAGAGACCCAGTACTTC.

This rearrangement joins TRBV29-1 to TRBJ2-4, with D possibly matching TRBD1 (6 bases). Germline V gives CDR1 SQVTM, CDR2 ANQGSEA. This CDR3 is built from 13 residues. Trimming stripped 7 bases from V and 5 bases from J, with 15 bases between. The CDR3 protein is CSGHRDTENIQYF. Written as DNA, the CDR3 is TGCAGCGGACACCGGGACACTGAAAACATTCAGTACTTC.

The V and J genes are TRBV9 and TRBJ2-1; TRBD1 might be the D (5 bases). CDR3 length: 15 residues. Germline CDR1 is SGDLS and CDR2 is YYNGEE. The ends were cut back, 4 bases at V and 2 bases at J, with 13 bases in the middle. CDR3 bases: TGTGCCAGCAGCCCGATCCAGGGTACCTACAATGAGCAGTTCTTC. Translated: CASSPIQGTYNEQFF.

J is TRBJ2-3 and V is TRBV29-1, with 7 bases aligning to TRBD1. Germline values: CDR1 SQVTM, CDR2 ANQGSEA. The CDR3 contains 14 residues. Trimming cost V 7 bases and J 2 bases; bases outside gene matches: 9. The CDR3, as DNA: TGCAGCGCCCGGACAGGCGCAATCACAGATACGCAGTATTTT. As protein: CSARTGAITDTQYF.